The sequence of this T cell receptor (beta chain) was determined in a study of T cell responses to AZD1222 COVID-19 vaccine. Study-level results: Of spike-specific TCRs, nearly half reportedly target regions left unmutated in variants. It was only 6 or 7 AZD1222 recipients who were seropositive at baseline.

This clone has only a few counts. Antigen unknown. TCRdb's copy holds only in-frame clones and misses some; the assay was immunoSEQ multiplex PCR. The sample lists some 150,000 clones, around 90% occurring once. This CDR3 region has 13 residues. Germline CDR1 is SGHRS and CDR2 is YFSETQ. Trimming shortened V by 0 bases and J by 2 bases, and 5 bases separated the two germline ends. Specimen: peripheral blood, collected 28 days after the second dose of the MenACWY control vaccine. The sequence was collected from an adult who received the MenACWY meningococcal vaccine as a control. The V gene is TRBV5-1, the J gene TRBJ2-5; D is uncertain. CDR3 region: CASSLGQQETQYF. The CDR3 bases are TGCGCCAGCAGCTTGGGGCAGCAAGAGACCCAGTACTTC.